This TCR beta chain comes out of a study of T cell repertoires in cytomegalovirus infection. Study-wide results and limits: Across the ex vivo response, the dominant clonotypes were HLA-C-restricted CMV-specific TCR beta clonotypes.

Points on this clonotype: Its antigen remains unknown.

One entry per CDR3 protein results from TCRdb running MiXCR on the reads. The sample has a few hundred thousand distinct CDR3 sequences; over 7.5% are singletons. Germline loops: CDR1 SNHLY, CDR2 FYNNEI. The CDR3 extends over 14 amino acids. Trimming removed 2 bases from V and 2 bases from J, with 8 bases in between. This receptor was obtained from a human donor in good health (CMV status not recorded). Some clones in this sample may be carry-over from other donors' samples. The chain has TRBV2 and TRBJ2-3; D is undetermined. The sequencing sample was made of PBMCs. CDR3 sequence (DNA): TGTGCCAGCAGTGAACAGGCGTCCACAGATACGCAGTATTTT. It translates to CASSEQASTDTQYF.